Sequencing of this T cell receptor (beta chain) was carried out in a study of Ad26.COV2.S vaccination and SARS-CoV-2 variants. Study findings and constraints: Compared with placebo recipients, vaccine recipients had higher spike-specific TCR breadth. CD8+ and CD4+ T cells specific for spike reportedly responded with substantial breadth after vaccination.

Worth noting for this clone: Antigen unknown.

Treatment in this sample: some 20 received Ad26.COV2.S at low or high dose, single or two shots; about 5 received placebo; per-sample allocation not given. Samples came from day 63 after the first vaccine or placebo injection. Assay used: immunoSEQ multiplex PCR; TCRdb lists only in-frame clones, some missing. The table lists fewer than 800,000 clones, around 89% of them singletons. This CDR3 is 15 amino acids long. The ends were cut back, 2 bases at V and 0 bases at J, with 8 bases in the middle. From germline, CDR1 is MNHEY and CDR2 SVGAGI. The TCR was taken from a person between 18 and 65 years old who received the Ad26.COV2.S COVID-19 vaccine or a placebo. The sequencing here drew on peripheral blood, taken in a trial of Ad26.COV2.S vaccine versus placebo. The chain joins TRBV6-5 to TRBJ1-5, with no clear D. The CDR3 here is CASSYRPDSNQPQHF. In DNA form, the CDR3 reads TGTGCCAGCAGTTACCGGCCGGATAGCAATCAGCCCCAGCATTTT.